What follows describes a single T cell receptor beta chain. Its antigen remains unidentified. No base quality values were provided; no much bigger clone lies one nucleotide off. The entry originates in a study of blood T cell repertoires in COVID-19 (dated by TCRdb to about 2020). Concerning the study at large: Samples covering the acute and convalescent phases of COVID-19 were provided by collaborators in the United States, Italy and Spain. The prospective study material was composed of cDNA or gDNA derived from T cells, B-cell-depleted T cells, or PBMCs. Subjects who had been exposed to COVID-19, were actively infected with it, or had recovered from it provided the deeply sampled blood TCRbeta repertoires that made up the dataset. The repertoires were released in a freely available public database intended as a resource for research on the immune response to SARS-CoV-2. The samples were drawn from two sources: the first 160 participants of the ongoing ImmuneRACE study, and approximately 1,300 subjects contributed by 6 global collaborators. The sample metadata nearly always contained a de-identified subject ID, COVID-19 status, age in years and sex. Where available, HLA class I and class II types were taken from metadata supplied by the sample provider and were not determined by assay-based typing.

Paper-wide results and their limitations: The amount of clinical and demographic metadata varied by source and participant and was provided uncurated.

The immunoSEQ Assay, a bias-controlled multiplex PCR, was used to amplify TCRbeta CDR3 regions from genomic DNA. On the study's bioinformatics: Nucleated cell counts per sample were estimated from amplification of reference gene primers within the assay. To quantify the absolute abundance of each unique TCRbeta CDR3 rearrangement, sequence reads were collapsed and filtered. For each sample, productive Simpson clonality was calculated as the square root of Simpson's diversity index over productive rearrangements. TCRdb re-hosts the immuneACCESS table, in-frame sequences only. Its copies lack some clones; in the studies checked, an unresolved V gene accounts for under half of them, and the cause for the rest is not known. That table is the source of V, J and clone size, and D and trimming were worked out from the DNA. A total of approximately 100,000 clones appear in this sample, about 90% of them only once. Of the sample, about 15% falls within the top ten clones.

CDR1 and CDR2 (SQVTM, ANQGSEA) derive from the germline V gene. Including the terminal cysteine and phenylalanine, the CDR3 comprises 19 residues. This entry keeps only the CDR3 DNA: 57 bases, framed from base 1. Trimming removed 1 base from V and 2 bases from J; the gene matches leave 10 bases unexplained. The collaborating institutions used their own protocols to collect whole blood in K2EDTA tubes. For TCRbeta analysis, collaborators shipped samples as frozen whole blood, isolated PBMCs, or DNA extracted from either of those sample types. The sequence was collected from a man in his fifties with acute or convalescent COVID-19. Sequencing was done on a sample of peripheral blood. The chain employs TRBV29-1 and TRBJ2-3, and TRBD2 aligns with 15 junction nucleotides. The nucleotide sequence is TGCAGCGTTGAAGGTGACGGACTAGCGGGAGGGTCTCCCACAGATACGCAGTATTTT. Its protein is CSVEGDGLAGGSPTDTQYF.